The 16 T cell receptor beta chains presented below share a single source sample, sequenced in a study of blood T cell repertoires in COVID-19. Data came from immunoSEQ multiplex PCR; TCRdb stores just in-frame clones and leaves some out. This table holds 140,000 to 150,000 clones, 80% found once. The source material was peripheral blood. These receptors came from a man between 65 and 85 years old who had recovered from COVID-19.

The V gene is TRBV5-1, the J gene TRBJ2-3, with 11 bases matching TRBD2. The length of the CDR3 is 17 residues. V shed 4 bases and J 6 bases; nucleotides not matched to a gene: 13. Germline V gives CDR1 SGHRS, CDR2 YFSETQ. CDR3 in amino acids: CASSTATLAGGADTQYF. CDR3 nucleotides: TGCGCCAGCAGCACAGCCACCTTAGCGGGAGGGGCGGATACGCAGTATTTT.

V and J are TRBV18 and TRBJ1-5; D perhaps matches TRBD1 (5 bases). The CDR3 has 16 amino acids. V was trimmed by 1 base and J by 1 base, leaving 11 bases between them. CDR1 is KGHSH and CDR2 is LQKENI in the germline V gene. The CDR3 here is CASSPQGPGSNQPQHF. The CDR3 nucleotides read TGTGCCAGCTCACCACAGGGCCCAGGGAGCAATCAGCCCCAGCATTTT. Full variable domain (outside the CDR3, taken from reference TRBV18 and TRBJ1-5): NAGVMQNPRHLVRRRGQEARLRCSPMKGHSHVYWYRQLPEEGLKFMVYLQKENIIDESGMPKERFSAEFPKEGPSILRIQQVVRGDSAAYFCASSPQGPGSNQPQHFGDGTRLSIL.

This rearrangement joins TRBV5-1 to TRBJ2-1; 7 positions match TRBD2. The CDR3 consists of 16 residues. Germline V CDR1 and CDR2: SGHRS, YFSETQ. V lost 1 base, J lost 7 bases, and 11 bases stayed unmatched. The CDR3 region has the DNA TGCGCCAGCAGCTTGCCCGCTAGCGGACCACGGAATGAGCAGTTCTTC. As protein: CASSLPASGPRNEQFF. Supplemented by reference TRBV5-1 and TRBJ2-1, the full variable domain reads KAGVTQTPRYLIKTRGQQVTLSCSPISGHRSVSWYQQTPGQGLQFLFEYFSETQRNKGNFPGRFSGRQFSNSRSEMNVSTLELGDSALYLCASSLPASGPRNEQFFGPGTRLTVL.

The V and J genes are TRBV27 and TRBJ2-7; TRBD2 might be the D (6 bases). The CDR3 sequence is 15 residues long. Trimming removed 8 bases from V and 0 bases from J, with 17 bases in between. Germline-derived CDR1 and CDR2 are MNHEY and SMNVEV (reference sequence). The CDR3: CASGGRGGISYEQYF. CDR3 bases: TGTGCCAGCGGGGGAAGGGGCGGGATCTCCTACGAGCAGTACTTC.

The J gene is TRBJ1-2, the V gene TRBV18; possible D gene TRBD1, 6 bases. Per the germline V gene, CDR1 is KGHSH and CDR2 is LQKENI. CDR3 length equals 17 residues. V dropped 0 bases and J dropped 6 bases, with 20 bases sitting between them. The CDR3 sequence: CASSPPVGTRPVNGYTF. CDR3 nucleotides: TGTGCCAGCTCACCACCGGTCGGGACACGGCCCGTGAATGGCTACACCTTC.

This rearrangement joins TRBV4-1 to TRBJ2-1, with 10 bases lining up with TRBD2. The CDR3 covers 18 residues. V shed 4 bases and J 8 bases; nucleotides not matched to a gene: 17. The germline CDR1 and CDR2 sequences are MGHRA and YSYEKL. The CDR3 protein is CASSPKRLAGPISDEQFF. The CDR3 bases are TGCGCCAGCAGCCCAAAACGACTAGCGGGTCCCATCTCGGATGAGCAGTTCTTC.

The V and J genes are TRBV27 and TRBJ1-2, with 8 bases aligning to TRBD1. The CDR3 sequence is 13 residues long. Germline CDR1 is MNHEY and CDR2 is SMNVEV (reference sequence). Trimming removed 8 bases from V and 5 bases from J; junction bases left unmatched: 7. The CDR3 DNA sequence: TGTGCCAGCCTAGGACAGGGAATGTATGGCTACACCTTC. Translating it yields CASLGQGMYGYTF.

The V and J genes are TRBV29-1 and TRBJ1-1; 7 nucleotides agree with TRBD1. This CDR3 comprises 14 residues. Germline V gene sequence: CDR1 SQVTM, CDR2 ANQGSEA. The J segment lost 2 bases and the V segment lost 6 bases, leaving 9 bases of the junction unmatched. This chain's CDR3 is CSVLQGTGNTEAFF. The CDR3 coding sequence is TGCAGCGTGTTACAGGGGACCGGTAACACTGAAGCTTTCTTT.

The chain employs TRBV2 and TRBJ1-4; maybe TRBD1 (5 bases). The CDR3 is made up of 12 amino acids. V shed 11 bases and J shed 4 bases, with 11 bases lying between them. Germline V gene lookup returns CDR1 SNHLY and CDR2 FYNNEI. CDR3 amino acids: CAGRQGNEKLFF. As DNA, the CDR3 is TGTGCCGGGCGGCAGGGTAATGAAAAACTGTTTTTT.

There are a few counts of this clone. The chain joins TRBV11-2 to TRBJ1-1, with D hard to call. Germline CDR1 is SGHAT and CDR2 is FQNNGV. The CDR3 consists of 14 residues. Trimming removed 1 base at V and 1 base at J, with 7 bases between. This CDR3 is CASSLGPGNTEAFF. In DNA, the CDR3 is TGTGCCAGCAGCTTAGGTCCGGGGAACACTGAAGCTTTCTTT.

In the case of this clone: This CDR3 is also generated by other DNA sequences in the sample. The chain has TRBV11-3 and TRBJ2-3; 11 nucleotides match TRBD2. The junction had 0 bases not matched to a gene; V was cut back by 3 bases and J by 1 base. The CDR3 has 15 amino acids. Germline V CDR1 and CDR2: SGHNT, YENEEA. CDR3 in DNA: TGTGCCAGCAGCTTGACTAGCGGGGGCACAGATACGCAGTATTTT. Translating gives CASSLTSGGTDTQYF. Combining the CDR3 with reference TRBV11-3 and TRBJ2-3 gives the whole variable domain EAGVVQSPRYKIIEKKQPVAFWCNPISGHNTLYWYLQNLGQGPELLIRYENEEAVDDSQLPKDRFSAERLKGVDSTLKIQPAELGDSAVYLCASSLTSGGTDTQYFGPGTRLTVL.

The chain combines TRBV4-2 with TRBJ2-1; 7 bases fit TRBD2. CDR3 size: 15 residues. V trimming: 4 bases; J trimming: 8 bases; junction bases outside the gene matches: 11. The germline V gene has CDR1 LGHNA and CDR2 YNFKEQ. This CDR3 reads CASSPKRGSQDEQFF. The CDR3 nucleotides are TGTGCCAGCAGCCCCAAGCGGGGCTCCCAGGATGAGCAGTTCTTC.

This clone was seen at least ten times. The chain carries TRBV2 and TRBJ2-6, with a weak D call TRBD2 (6 bases). The germline V and J ends were trimmed by 4 bases and 4 bases, with 8 bases remaining between them. This CDR3 has 14 residues. CDR1 SNHLY and CDR2 FYNNEI come from the germline V gene. The CDR3 DNA reads TGTGCCAGCAGTGGGGGGGACGGGGCCAACGTCCTGACTTTC. This encodes CASSGGDGANVLTF.

The chain is built from TRBV7-9 and TRBJ2-3, with D maybe TRBD1 (6 bases). V lost 10 bases and J lost 2, with 10 bases in between. CDR1 and CDR2 (germline): SEHNR, FQNEAQ (reference sequence). CDR3 length: 12 amino acids. The CDR3 DNA reads TGTGCCATCGGACAGCACACAGATACGCAGTATTTT. It is translated as CAIGQHTDTQYF. The full variable domain, with the rest looked up from reference TRBV7-9 and TRBJ2-3, is DTGVSQNPRHKITKRGQNVTFRCDPISEHNRLYWYRQTLGQGPEFLTYFQNEAQLEKSRLLSDRFSAERPKGSFSTLEIQRTEQGDSAMYLCAIGQHTDTQYFGPGTRLTVL.

A single count supports this clone. The chain employs TRBV27 and TRBJ2-3; TRBD2 agrees at 10 bases. Trimming cost V 6 bases and J 5 bases; bases outside gene matches: 5. Looked up from germline, CDR1 is MNHEY and CDR2 is SMNVEV (reference sequence). This CDR3 region has 14 residues. The CDR3 reads CASSPSGSRDTQYF. Written as DNA, the CDR3 is TGTGCCAGCAGCCCTAGCGGGAGTAGAGATACGCAGTATTTT.

This clone was seen once. The genes are TRBV10-3 and TRBJ2-4; TRBD2 is a possible D gene (6 bases). V gave up 8 bases and J gave up 6 bases, with 14 bases separating them. The CDR3 contains 13 residues. Germline V gene data show CDR1 as ENHRY and CDR2 as SYGVKD. The CDR3 region is CAIGATGGNIQYF. The CDR3 DNA follows: TGTGCCATCGGGGCCACCGGGGGAAACATTCAGTACTTC.